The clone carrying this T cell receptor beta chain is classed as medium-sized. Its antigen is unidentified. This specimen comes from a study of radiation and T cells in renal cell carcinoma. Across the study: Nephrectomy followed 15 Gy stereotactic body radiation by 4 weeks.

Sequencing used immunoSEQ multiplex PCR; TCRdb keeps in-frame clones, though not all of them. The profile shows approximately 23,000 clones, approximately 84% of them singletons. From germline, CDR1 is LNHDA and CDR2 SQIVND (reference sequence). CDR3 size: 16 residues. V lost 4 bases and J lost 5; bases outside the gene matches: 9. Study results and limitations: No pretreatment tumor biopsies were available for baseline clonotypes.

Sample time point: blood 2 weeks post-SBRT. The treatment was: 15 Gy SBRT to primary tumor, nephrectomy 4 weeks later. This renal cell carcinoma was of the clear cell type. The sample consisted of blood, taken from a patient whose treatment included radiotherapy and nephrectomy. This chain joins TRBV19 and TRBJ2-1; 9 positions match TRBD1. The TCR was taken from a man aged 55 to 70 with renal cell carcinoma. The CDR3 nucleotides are TGTGCCAGTAGTACCAGACAGGGGGGGTGGAACAATGAGCAGTTCTTC. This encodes CASSTRQGGWNNEQFF.